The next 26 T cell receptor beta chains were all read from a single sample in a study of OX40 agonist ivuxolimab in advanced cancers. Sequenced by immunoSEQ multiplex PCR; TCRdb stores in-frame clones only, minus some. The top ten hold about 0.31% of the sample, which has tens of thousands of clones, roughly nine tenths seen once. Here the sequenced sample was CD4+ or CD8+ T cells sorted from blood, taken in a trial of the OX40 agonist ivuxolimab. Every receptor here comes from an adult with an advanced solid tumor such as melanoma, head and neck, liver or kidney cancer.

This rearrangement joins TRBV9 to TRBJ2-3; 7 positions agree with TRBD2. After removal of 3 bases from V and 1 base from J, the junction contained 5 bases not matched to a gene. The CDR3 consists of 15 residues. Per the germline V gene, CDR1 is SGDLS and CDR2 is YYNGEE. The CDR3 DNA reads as TGTGCCAGCAGCGACCCAGCGGGACGCACAGATACGCAGTATTTT. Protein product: CASSDPAGRTDTQYF.

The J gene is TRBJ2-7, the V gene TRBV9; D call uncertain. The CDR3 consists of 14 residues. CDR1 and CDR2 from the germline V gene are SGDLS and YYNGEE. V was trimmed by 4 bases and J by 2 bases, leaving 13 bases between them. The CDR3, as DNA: TGTGCCAGCAGCCCCGGCACTCGGGCCTACGAGCAGTACTTC. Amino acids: CASSPGTRAYEQYF.

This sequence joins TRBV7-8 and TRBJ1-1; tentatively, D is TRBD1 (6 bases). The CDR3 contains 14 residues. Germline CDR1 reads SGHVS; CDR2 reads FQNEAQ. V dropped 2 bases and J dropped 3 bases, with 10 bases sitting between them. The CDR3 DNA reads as TGTGCCAGCAGCTTATTCGAGGGGGACACTGAAGCTTTCTTT. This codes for CASSLFEGDTEAFF.

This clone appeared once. This chain's CDR3 is CASSSVTRRAEAFF. The CDR3 DNA reads as TGTGCCAGCAGCTCCGTGACTCGTCGTGCTGAAGCTTTCTTT. V and J are TRBV5-6 and TRBJ1-1; D unresolved. The germline gives CDR1 SGHDT, CDR2 YYEEEE. The CDR3 covers 14 residues. V lost 3 bases, J lost 6 bases, and 15 bases lay in between.

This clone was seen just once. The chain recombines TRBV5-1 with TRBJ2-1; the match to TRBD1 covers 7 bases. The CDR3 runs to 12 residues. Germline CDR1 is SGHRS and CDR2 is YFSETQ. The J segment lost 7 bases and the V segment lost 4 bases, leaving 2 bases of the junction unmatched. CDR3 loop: CASSPTGNEQFF. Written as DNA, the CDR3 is TGCGCCAGCAGCCCGACAGGGAATGAGCAGTTCTTC.

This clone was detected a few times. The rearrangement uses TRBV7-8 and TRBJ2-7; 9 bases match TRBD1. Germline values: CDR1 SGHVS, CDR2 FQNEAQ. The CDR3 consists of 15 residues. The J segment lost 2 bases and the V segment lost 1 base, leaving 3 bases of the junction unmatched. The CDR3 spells CASSLDGTGPYEQYF. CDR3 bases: TGTGCCAGCAGCTTAGATGGGACAGGGCCCTACGAGCAGTACTTC.

CDR3: CARSLDRDPYEQYF. The CDR3 DNA sequence: TGTGCCAGAAGCTTGGATAGGGACCCCTACGAGCAGTACTTC. The rearrangement links TRBV5-3 to TRBJ2-7, with D possibly called TRBD1 or TRBD2 (5 bases each). TRBV5-3 is an ORF, with its function uncertain. Trimming shortened V by 0 bases and J by 2 bases, and 9 bases separated the two germline ends. There are 14 residues in the CDR3.

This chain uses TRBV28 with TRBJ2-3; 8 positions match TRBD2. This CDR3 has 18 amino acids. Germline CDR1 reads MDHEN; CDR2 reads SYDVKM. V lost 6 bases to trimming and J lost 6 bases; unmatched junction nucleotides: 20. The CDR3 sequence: CASSPGWFGRVSGDTQYF. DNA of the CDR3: TGTGCCAGCAGCCCAGGGTGGTTCGGGAGGGTCTCAGGGGATACGCAGTATTTT.

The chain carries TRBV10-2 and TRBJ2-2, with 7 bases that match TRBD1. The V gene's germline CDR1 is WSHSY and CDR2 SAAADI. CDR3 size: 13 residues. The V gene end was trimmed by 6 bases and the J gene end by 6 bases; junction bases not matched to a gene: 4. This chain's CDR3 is CASSNRGPGELFF. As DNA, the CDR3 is TGCGCCAGCAGCAACAGGGGACCCGGGGAGCTGTTTTTT.

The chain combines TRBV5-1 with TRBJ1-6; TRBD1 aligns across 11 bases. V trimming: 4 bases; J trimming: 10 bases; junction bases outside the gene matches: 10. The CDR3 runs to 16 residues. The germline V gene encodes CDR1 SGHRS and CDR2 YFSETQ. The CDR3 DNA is TGCGCCAGCAGCACGGGACAGGGGGGGTTTCGATCACCCCTCCACTTT. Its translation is CASSTGQGGFRSPLHF.

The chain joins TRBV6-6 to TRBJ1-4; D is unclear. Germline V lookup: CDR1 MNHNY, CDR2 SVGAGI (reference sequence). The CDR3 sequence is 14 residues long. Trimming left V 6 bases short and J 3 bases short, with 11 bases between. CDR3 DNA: TGTGCCAGCAGCCTCGCGGCGGCTAATGAAAAACTGTTTTTT. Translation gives CASSLAAANEKLFF.

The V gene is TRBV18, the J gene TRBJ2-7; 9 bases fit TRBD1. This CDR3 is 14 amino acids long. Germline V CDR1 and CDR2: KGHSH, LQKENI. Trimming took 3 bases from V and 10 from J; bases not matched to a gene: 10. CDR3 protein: CASSPGQGGPSQYF. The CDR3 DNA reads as TGTGCCAGCTCACCGGGACAGGGAGGACCTAGTCAGTACTTC.

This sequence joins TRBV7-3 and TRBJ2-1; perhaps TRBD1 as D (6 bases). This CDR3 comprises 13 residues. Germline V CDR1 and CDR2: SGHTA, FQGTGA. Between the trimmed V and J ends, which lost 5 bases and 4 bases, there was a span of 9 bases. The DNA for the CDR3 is TGTGCCAGCAGCCCTCAGGGGTACAATGAGCAGTTCTTC. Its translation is CASSPQGYNEQFF.

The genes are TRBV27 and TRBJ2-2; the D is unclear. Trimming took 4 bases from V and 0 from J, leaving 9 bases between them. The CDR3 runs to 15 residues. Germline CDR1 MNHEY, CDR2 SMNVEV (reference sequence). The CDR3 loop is CASSSRRANTGELFF. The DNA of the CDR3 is TGTGCCAGCAGTTCTCGCAGAGCGAACACCGGGGAGCTGTTTTTT.

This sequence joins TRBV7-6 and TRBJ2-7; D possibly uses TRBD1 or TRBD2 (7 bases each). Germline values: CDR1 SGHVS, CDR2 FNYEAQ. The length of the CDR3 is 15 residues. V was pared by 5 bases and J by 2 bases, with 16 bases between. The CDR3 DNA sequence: TGTGCCAGCAGCAGTTGGCAGGGGGGGCCCTACGAGCAGTACTTC. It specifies CASSSWQGGPYEQYF.

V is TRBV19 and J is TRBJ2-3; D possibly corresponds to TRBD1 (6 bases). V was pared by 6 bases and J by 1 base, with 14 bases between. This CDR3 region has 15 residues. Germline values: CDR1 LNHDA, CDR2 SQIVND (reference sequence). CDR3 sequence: CASRPSYRGTDTQYF. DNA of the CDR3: TGTGCCAGTAGGCCCTCTTACAGGGGCACAGATACGCAGTATTTT.

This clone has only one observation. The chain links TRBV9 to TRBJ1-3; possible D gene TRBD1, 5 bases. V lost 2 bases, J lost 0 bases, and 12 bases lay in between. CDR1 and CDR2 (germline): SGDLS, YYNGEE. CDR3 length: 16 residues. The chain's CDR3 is CASSVFDRNSGNTIYF. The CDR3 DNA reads TGTGCCAGCAGCGTCTTCGACAGAAACTCTGGAAACACCATATATTTT. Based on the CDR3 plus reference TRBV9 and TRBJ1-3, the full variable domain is DSGVTQTPKHLITATGQRVTLRCSPRSGDLSVYWYQQSLDQGLQFLIQYYNGEERAKGNILERFSAQQFPDLHSELNLSSLELGDSALYFCASSVFDRNSGNTIYFGEGSWLTVV.

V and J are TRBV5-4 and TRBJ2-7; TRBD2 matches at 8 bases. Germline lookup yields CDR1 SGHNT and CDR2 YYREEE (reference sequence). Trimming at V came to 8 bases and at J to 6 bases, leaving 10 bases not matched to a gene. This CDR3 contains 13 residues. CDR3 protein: CARRAGVSCEQYF. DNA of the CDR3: TGTGCCAGACGAGCGGGAGTGTCTTGCGAGCAGTACTTC.

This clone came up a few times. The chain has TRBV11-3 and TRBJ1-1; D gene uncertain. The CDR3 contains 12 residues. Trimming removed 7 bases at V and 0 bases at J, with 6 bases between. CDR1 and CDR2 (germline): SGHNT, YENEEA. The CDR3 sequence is CASIIMNTEAFF. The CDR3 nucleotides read TGTGCCAGCATCATTATGAACACTGAAGCTTTCTTT.

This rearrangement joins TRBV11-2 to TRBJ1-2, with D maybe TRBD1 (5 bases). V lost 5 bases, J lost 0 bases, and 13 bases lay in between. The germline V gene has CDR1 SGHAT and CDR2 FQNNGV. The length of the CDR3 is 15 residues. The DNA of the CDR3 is TGTGCCAGCAGCATAAGACAGCTTACTAACTATGGCTACACCTTC. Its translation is CASSIRQLTNYGYTF. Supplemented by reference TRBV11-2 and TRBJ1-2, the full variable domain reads EAGVAQSPRYKIIEKRQSVAFWCNPISGHATLYWYQQILGQGPKLLIQFQNNGVVDDSQLPKDRFSAERLKGVDSTLKIQPAKLEDSAVYLCASSIRQLTNYGYTFGSGTRLTVV.

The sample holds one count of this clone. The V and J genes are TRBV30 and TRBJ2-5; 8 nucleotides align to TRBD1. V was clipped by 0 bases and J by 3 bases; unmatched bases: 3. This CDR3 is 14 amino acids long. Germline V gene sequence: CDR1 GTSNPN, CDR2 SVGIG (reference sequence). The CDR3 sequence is CAWSVDRGKETQYF. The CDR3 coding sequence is TGTGCCTGGAGTGTAGACAGGGGAAAAGAGACCCAGTACTTC.

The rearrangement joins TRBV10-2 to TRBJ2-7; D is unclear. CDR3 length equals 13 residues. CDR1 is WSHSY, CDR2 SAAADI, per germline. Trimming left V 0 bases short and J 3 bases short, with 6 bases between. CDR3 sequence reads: CASSESNSYEQYF. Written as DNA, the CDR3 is TGCGCCAGCAGTGAGTCGAACAGCTACGAGCAGTACTTC.

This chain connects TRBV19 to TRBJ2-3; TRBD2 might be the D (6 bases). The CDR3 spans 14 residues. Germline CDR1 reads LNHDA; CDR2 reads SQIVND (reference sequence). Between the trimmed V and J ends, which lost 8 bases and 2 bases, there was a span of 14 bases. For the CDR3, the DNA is TGTGCCAGTGGGAGGACTCTAGACACAGATACGCAGTATTTT. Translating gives CASGRTLDTDTQYF.

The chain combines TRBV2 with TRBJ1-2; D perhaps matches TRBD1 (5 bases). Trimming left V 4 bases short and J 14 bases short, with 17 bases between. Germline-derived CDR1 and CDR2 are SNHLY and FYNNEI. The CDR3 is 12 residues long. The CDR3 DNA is TGTGCCAGCAGTGGGGACGGAGGGTCTGAGACCTTC. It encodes CASSGDGGSETF.

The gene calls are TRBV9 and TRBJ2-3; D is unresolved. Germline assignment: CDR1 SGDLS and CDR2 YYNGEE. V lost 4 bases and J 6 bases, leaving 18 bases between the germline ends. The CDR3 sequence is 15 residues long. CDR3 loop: CASSSRALGVDTQYF. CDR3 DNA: TGTGCCAGCAGCTCTAGGGCCCTCGGTGTGGATACGCAGTATTTT.

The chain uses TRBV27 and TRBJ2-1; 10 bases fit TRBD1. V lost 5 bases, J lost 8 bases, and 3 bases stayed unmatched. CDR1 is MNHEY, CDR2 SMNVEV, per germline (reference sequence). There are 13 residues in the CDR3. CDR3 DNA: TGTGCCAGCAGTAGGGACAGGGGACATGAGCAGTTCTTC. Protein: CASSRDRGHEQFF.